The clone carrying this TCR beta chain has more than one count but fewer than ten. The antigen is undetermined. This record belongs to a study of cytomegalovirus exposure and HLA in healthy donors. Study-wide results and limits: Excluded: some indistinguishable V segments such as TRBV6-2 and TRBV6-3. A link between a missense DCLRE1C variant and TCR beta V- and J-gene trimming emerged from a later analysis.

The CDR3 covers 16 residues. The V end was cut by 1 base, the J end by 2 bases, with 14 bases between. Germline values: CDR1 LNHNV, CDR2 YYDKDF (reference sequence). Vbeta (60) and Jbeta (13) primers were used in the PCR. This table comes from immunoSEQ multiplex PCR, and its TCRdb copy is limited to in-frame clones, with some not included. This table has about 110,000 clones, 65% to 80% appearing once. This sequence joins TRBV15 and TRBJ2-5; possibly TRBD2 for D (6 bases). The receptor was isolated from a male donor in good health and CMV-seropositive. Specimen: PBMCs. The CDR3 DNA is TGTGCCACCAGCAGAGGGGAGCGGGTTGTACAAGAGACCCAGTACTTC. This sequence encodes CATSRGERVVQETQYF.